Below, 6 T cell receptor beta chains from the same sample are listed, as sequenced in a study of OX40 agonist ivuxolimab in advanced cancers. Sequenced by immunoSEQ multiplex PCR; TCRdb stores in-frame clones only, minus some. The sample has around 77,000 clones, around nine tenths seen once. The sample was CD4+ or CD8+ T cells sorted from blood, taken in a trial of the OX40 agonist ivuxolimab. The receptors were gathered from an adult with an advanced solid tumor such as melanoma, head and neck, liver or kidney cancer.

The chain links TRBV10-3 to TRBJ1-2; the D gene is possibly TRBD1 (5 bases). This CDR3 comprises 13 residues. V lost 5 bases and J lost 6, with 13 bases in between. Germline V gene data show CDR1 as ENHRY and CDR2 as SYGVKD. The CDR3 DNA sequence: TGTGCCATCAGTTTCCCAGGGCCGGATGGCTACACCTTC. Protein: CAISFPGPDGYTF.

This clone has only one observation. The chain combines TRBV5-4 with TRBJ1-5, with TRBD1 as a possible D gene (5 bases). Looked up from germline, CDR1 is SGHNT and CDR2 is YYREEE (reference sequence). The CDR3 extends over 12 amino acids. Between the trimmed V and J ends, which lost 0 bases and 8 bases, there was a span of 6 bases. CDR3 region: CASSLGGEPQHF. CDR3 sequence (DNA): TGTGCCAGCAGCTTGGGAGGGGAGCCCCAGCATTTT.

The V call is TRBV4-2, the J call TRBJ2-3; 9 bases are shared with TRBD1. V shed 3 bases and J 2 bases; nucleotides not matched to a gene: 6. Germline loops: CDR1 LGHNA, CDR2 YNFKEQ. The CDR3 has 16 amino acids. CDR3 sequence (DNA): TGTGCCAGCAGCCAGGGAAGGACAGGGGTCACAGATACGCAGTATTTT. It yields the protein CASSQGRTGVTDTQYF.

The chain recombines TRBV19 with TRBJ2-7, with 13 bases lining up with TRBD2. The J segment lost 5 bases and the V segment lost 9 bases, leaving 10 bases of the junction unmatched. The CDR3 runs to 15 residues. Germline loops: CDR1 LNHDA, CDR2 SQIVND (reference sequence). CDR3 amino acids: CASRIGLAGENEQYF. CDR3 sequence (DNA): TGTGCCAGCCGAATTGGACTAGCGGGAGAAAACGAGCAGTACTTC.

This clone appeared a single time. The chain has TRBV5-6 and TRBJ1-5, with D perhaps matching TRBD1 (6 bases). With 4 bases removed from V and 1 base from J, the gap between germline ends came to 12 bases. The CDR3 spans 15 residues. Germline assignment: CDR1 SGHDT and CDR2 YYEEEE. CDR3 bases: TGTGCCAGCAGCCTCTTCGGACAGAGCAATCAGCCCCAGCATTTT. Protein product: CASSLFGQSNQPQHF.

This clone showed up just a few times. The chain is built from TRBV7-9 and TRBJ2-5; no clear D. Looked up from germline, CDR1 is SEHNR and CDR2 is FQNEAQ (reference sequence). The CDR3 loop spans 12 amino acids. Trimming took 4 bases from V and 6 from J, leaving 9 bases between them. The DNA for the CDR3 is TGTGCCAGCAGCTCCCTGACGAAGACCCAGTACTTC. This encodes CASSSLTKTQYF.